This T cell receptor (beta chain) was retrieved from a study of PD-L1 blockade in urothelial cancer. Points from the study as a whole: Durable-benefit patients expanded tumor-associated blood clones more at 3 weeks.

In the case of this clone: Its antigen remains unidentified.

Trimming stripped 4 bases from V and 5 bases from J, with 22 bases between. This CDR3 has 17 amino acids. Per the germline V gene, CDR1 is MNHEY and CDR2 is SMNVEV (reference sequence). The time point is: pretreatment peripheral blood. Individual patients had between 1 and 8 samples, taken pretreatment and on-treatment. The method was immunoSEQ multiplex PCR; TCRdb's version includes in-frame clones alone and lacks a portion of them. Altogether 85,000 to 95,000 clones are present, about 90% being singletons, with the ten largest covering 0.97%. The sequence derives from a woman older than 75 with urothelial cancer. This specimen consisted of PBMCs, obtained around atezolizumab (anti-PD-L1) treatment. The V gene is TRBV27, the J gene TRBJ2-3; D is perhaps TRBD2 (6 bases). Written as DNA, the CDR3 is TGTGCCAGCAGTTCCTCCTCCCGGGGACTGGTGGGAGATACGCAGTATTTT. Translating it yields CASSSSSRGLVGDTQYF.